These T cell receptor beta chains were read from a single sample in a study of shared clonotypes between healthy human individuals. Generated by immunoSEQ multiplex PCR, the TCRdb table keeps only in-frame clones and is missing some. The sample shows 2 million to 2.5 million clones, approximately 95% of them seen only once. The sequencing input was naive CD4+ T cells from PBMCs. The source is a man aged 18 to 30 in good health. Some clones in this sample may be carry-over from other donors' samples. The CDR3 runs from the conserved cysteine through the conserved F or W. D genes are given only for firm matches.

TRBV5-4	TRBJ1-2	15	NA	TGTGCCAGCAGCTTGGCCCGCGAATATAGGGGGGGCTACACCTTC	CASSLAREYRGGYTF
TRBV5-1	TRBJ2-2	15	TRBD2	TGCGCCAGCAGCTTGGAGGGAGGGACCACCGGGGAGCTGTTTTTT	CASSLEGGTTGELFF
TRBV6-5	TRBJ1-3	14	NA	TGTGCCAGCAGTTACCGAGGGTCTGGAAACACCATATATTTT	CASSYRGSGNTIYF
TRBV18	TRBJ1-4	14	NA	TGTGCCAGCTCACCACAGGGAAAGGGTGAAAAACTGTTTTTT	CASSPQGKGEKLFF
TRBV7-2	TRBJ2-2	12	NA	TGTGCCAGCAGCCCATACACCGGGGAGCTGTTTTTT	CASSPYTGELFF
TRBV5-1	TRBJ2-7	16	TRBD1	TGCGCCAGCAGCAGCGGGACAGGGGAATTCGGCTACGAGCAGTACTTC	CASSSGTGEFGYEQYF
TRBV7-2	TRBJ2-2	15	NA	TGTGCCAGCAGCTTAATCCGGACGGCCACCGGGGAGCTGTTTTTT	CASSLIRTATGELFF
TRBV2	TRBJ2-3	14	NA	TGTGCCAGCAGTGAGCGGATGTACACAGATACGCAGTATTTT	CASSERMYTDTQYF
TRBV18	TRBJ2-2	16	TRBD1	TGTGCCAGCTCACCTTACCGGGACAGGAACACCGGGGAGCTGTTTTTT	CASSPYRDRNTGELFF
TRBV9	TRBJ1-1	13	NA	TGTGCCAGCAGCGTAGATAAGGGCACTGAAGCTTTCTTT	CASSVDKGTEAFF
TRBV5-5	TRBJ1-4	14	TRBD1	TGTGCCAGCAGCTTTAGACAGGGGAGTGAAAAACTGTTTTTT	CASSFRQGSEKLFF